These T cell receptor beta chains were read from a single sample in a study of T cells in Graves' hyperthyroidism and ophthalmopathy. TCRdb processed the multiplex PCR reads anew with MiXCR; each CDR3 protein has one entry. The sample holds hundreds of thousands of distinct CDR3 sequences, roughly 14% seen once. The sample taken for sequencing was blood. The receptors were gathered from a woman aged 45-65 years with Graves' ophthalmopathy. CDR3s include the opening cysteine and the closing phenylalanine or tryptophan. A D gene is named only where the DNA matches it firmly. Not every row has a clone size; where given, it reads once, few, many or a size class.

J: TRBJ2-2; V: TRBV7-3; size: NA; D: NA; DNA: TGTGCCAGCAGCTTGAAGGGACGAACCTCGAACACCGGGGAGCTGTTTTTT; CDR3: CASSLKGRTSNTGELFF
J: TRBJ2-1; V: TRBV29-1; size: few; D: NA; DNA: TGCAGCGTTGTGTCGGTTTCGAACAATGAGCAGTTCTTC; CDR3: CSVVSVSNNEQFF
J: TRBJ2-1; V: TRBV12-3/TRBV12-4; size: NA; D: TRBD2; DNA: TGTGCCAGCAGTTTCTCTAGCGGGACGATGTACAATGAGCAGTTCTTC; CDR3: CASSFSSGTMYNEQFF
J: TRBJ2-7; V: TRBV20-1; size: NA; D: NA; DNA: TGCAGTGCTAGAGATAAGGGCAGGGGCTACGAGCAGTACTTC; CDR3: CSARDKGRGYEQYF
J: TRBJ1-3; V: TRBV13; size: many; D: NA; DNA: TGTGCCAGCAGCCACCCCGGGGCCGGCTCTGGAAACACCATATATTTT; CDR3: CASSHPGAGSGNTIYF
J: TRBJ2-3; V: TRBV20-1; size: many; D: TRBD2; DNA: TGCAGTGCTAGCCGGGGACTACCCAGCACAGATACGCAGTATTTT; CDR3: CSASRGLPSTDTQYF
J: TRBJ2-7; V: TRBV6-5; size: NA; D: NA; DNA: TGTGCCAGCAGTTACACAACCGACAGCTACGAGCAGTACTTC; CDR3: CASSYTTDSYEQYF
J: TRBJ1-1; V: TRBV5-1; size: many; D: TRBD1; DNA: TGCGCCAGCAGCAAGGGACAGGGGATGAACACTGAAGCTTTCTTT; CDR3: CASSKGQGMNTEAFF
J: TRBJ2-3; V: TRBV20-1; size: many; D: NA; DNA: TGCAGTGCTCCCATAGCGGCCACTAGCACAGATACGCAGTATTTT; CDR3: CSAPIAATSTDTQYF
J: TRBJ1-2; V: TRBV28; size: many; D: TRBD1; DNA: TGTGCCAGCAGTCAATTATCAGGGGGGGCCTGGGGCTATGGCTACACCTTC; CDR3: CASSQLSGGAWGYGYTF
J: TRBJ2-1; V: TRBV11-2; size: many; D: NA; DNA: TGTGCCAGCAGCTTCCCCAAGGGGGGTGTGGGGTACAATGAGCAGTTCTTC; CDR3: CASSFPKGGVGYNEQFF
J: TRBJ2-7; V: TRBV7-3; size: NA; D: TRBD1; DNA: TGTGCCAGCAGCTCATCCGGGACAGGGGCCGAGCAGTACTTC; CDR3: CASSSSGTGAEQYF
J: TRBJ2-1; V: TRBV5-1; size: many; D: TRBD2; DNA: TGCGCCAGCAGCCCGGGACTAGATTTTGGTGAGCAGTTCTTC; CDR3: CASSPGLDFGEQFF
J: TRBJ2-3; V: TRBV6-2/TRBV6-3; size: NA; D: TRBD2; DNA: TGTGCCAGCAGGCTAGCGGGAGCCCGCACAGATACGCAGTATTTT; CDR3: CASRLAGARTDTQYF
J: TRBJ2-3; V: TRBV27; size: NA; D: NA; DNA: TGTGCCAGCAGTTTACGTACCTCCTACACAGATACGCAGTATTTT; CDR3: CASSLRTSYTDTQYF
J: TRBJ2-1; V: TRBV5-5; size: many; D: TRBD2; DNA: TGTGCCAGCAGCTTGAGGACTAGCGGAGACAATGAGCAGTTCTTC; CDR3: CASSLRTSGDNEQFF
J: TRBJ1-2; V: TRBV28; size: many; D: NA; DNA: TGTGCCAGCAGTTTAACCCACTATGGCTACACCTTC; CDR3: CASSLTHYGYTF
J: TRBJ2-1; V: TRBV14; size: NA; D: TRBD2; DNA: TGTGCCAGCAGCCAAGGGGGCGGGAGGTACTACAATGAGCAGTTCTTC; CDR3: CASSQGGGRYYNEQFF
J: TRBJ2-3; V: TRBV25-1; size: once; D: NA; DNA: TGTGCCAGCTGGGTGCTTTGGACCAGGGCACACACAGATACGCAGTATTTT; CDR3: CASWVLWTRAHTDTQYF
J: TRBJ1-2; V: TRBV19; size: NA; D: NA; DNA: TGTGCCAGACGGGACACACTACCCTTCTATGGCTACACCTTC; CDR3: CARRDTLPFYGYTF
J: TRBJ1-2; V: TRBV11-2; size: many; D: NA; DNA: TGTGCCAGCAGCCCGTCTATAGGATTGGATGGCTACACCTTC; CDR3: CASSPSIGLDGYTF
J: TRBJ2-2; V: TRBV12-3/TRBV12-4; size: many; D: TRBD2; DNA: TGTGCCAGCAGCCCTAGCGGGGGAAACGGGGAGCTGTTTTTT; CDR3: CASSPSGGNGELFF
J: TRBJ1-3; V: TRBV4-2; size: NA; D: TRBD1; DNA: TGTGCCAGCAGCCAACGAACAGGGCAGGGGGTGTCCTCTGGAAACACCATATATTTT; CDR3: CASSQRTGQGVSSGNTIYF
J: TRBJ2-4; V: TRBV18; size: NA; D: NA; DNA: TGTGCCAGCTCACTCTATCAACAGACAGGGAGGTTGTCCAAAAACATTCAGTACTTC; CDR3: CASSLYQQTGRLSKNIQYF